This T cell receptor (beta chain) is drawn from a study of blood T cell repertoires in COVID-19. On the study more broadly: The United States, Italy and Spain provided the acute and convalescent COVID-19 samples. Sample material is recorded as cDNA or gDNA derived from T cells, B-cell-depleted T cells, or PBMCs.

Germline-derived CDR1 and CDR2 are LGHNA and YSLEER. The V and J ends lost 4 bases and 5 bases, in that order; junction bases with no gene match: 10. This CDR3 region has 17 residues. TCRdb's copy holds only in-frame clones and misses some; the assay was immunoSEQ multiplex PCR. The table has some 150,000 clones, around 79% seen once. The clonotype was recovered from a man of 80 years or more with acute or convalescent COVID-19. Sequencing input: peripheral blood. This chain joins TRBV4-3 and TRBJ2-3, with TRBD2 identical over 12 bases. The CDR3 coding sequence is TGCGCCAGCAGCCCGAGAGGCCCTAGCGGGGGGGAAGATACGCAGTATTTT. Its translation: CASSPRGPSGGEDTQYF.